This T cell receptor (beta chain) stems from a study of blood T cell repertoires in COVID-19. The wider study: Researchers got acute and convalescent COVID-19 samples from the United States, Italy and Spain. T cells, B-cell-depleted T cells, or PBMCs provided the cDNA or gDNA that served as material.

Original handling: Estimated nucleated cell counts came from reference gene primer amplification. TCRdb's table, derived via immunoSEQ multiplex PCR, lists solely in-frame clones and lacks some. The V and J calls and clone size were taken over from that table, and D and trimming were inferred from the DNA. This sample has some 700,000 clones, with around 90% found just once. With V trimmed by 6 bases and J by 4 bases, 12 bases remained unmatched. CDR3 length: 16 amino acids. CDR1 and CDR2 from the germline V gene are MNHEY and SVGEGT. The chain joins TRBV6-2 or TRBV6-3 to TRBJ1-3, with TRBD1 identical over 7 bases. This receptor was taken from a woman aged 18-35 years with acute or convalescent COVID-19. The sample taken for sequencing was peripheral blood. The CDR3 protein is CASSLHDRVDGNTIYF. The CDR3 DNA sequence: TGTGCCAGCAGCCTTCACGACAGGGTGGACGGAAACACCATATATTTT.